The clone carrying this TCR beta chain has only a few counts. Antigen specificity is unknown. This CDR3 is built from 16 residues. Germline V lookup: CDR1 MNHEY, CDR2 SVGAGI. V dropped 2 bases and J dropped 1 base, with 9 bases sitting between them. This sample was included in a study of CD8+ T cells in alopecia areata. Study outcomes and limitations: A large proportion of expanded lesional clones were detected persisting in scalp and blood during tofacitinib.

Following extraction, RNA underwent reverse transcription to cDNA, which served as the sequencing template. Sequencing used immunoSEQ multiplex PCR; TCRdb keeps in-frame clones, though not all of them. The table records about 280,000 clones, roughly 64% of them present only once. Stated treatment: oral pan-JAK inhibitor, 5-10 mg twice daily. Sequencing was performed on CD4+ T cells sorted from blood, taken at week 24, from a patient treated with tofacitinib. This clonotype was obtained from a human donor with alopecia areata. The chain is built from TRBV6-5 and TRBJ2-6; perhaps TRBD2 as D (6 bases). The CDR3 nucleotides are TGTGCCAGCAGTTACGATGGGGGGTCTGGGGCCAACGTCCTGACTTTC. As protein: CASSYDGGSGANVLTF.